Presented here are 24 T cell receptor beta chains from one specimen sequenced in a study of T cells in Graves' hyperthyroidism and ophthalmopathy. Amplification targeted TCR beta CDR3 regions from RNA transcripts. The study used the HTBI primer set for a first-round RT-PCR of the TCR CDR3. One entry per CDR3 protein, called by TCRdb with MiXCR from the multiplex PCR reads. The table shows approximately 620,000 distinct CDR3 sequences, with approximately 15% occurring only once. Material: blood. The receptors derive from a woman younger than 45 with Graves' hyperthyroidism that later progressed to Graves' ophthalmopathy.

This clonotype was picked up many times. CDR3 in amino acids: CASSWGTGIDEQFF. For the CDR3, the DNA is TGTGCCAGCAGCTGGGGGACAGGGATCGATGAGCAGTTCTTC. The chain employs TRBV11-3 and TRBJ2-1, with TRBD1 matching 9 bases. The CDR3 covers 14 residues. V lost 4 bases, J lost 8 bases, and 6 bases stayed unmatched. Germline V lookup: CDR1 SGHNT, CDR2 YENEEA.

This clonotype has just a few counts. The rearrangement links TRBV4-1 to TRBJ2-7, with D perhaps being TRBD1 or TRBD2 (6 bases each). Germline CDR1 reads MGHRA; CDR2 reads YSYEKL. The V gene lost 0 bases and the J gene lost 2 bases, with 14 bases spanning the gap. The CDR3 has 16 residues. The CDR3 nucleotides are TGCGCCAGCAGCCAAGATTGGAGGGGGGATACCTACGAGCAGTACTTC. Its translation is CASSQDWRGDTYEQYF.

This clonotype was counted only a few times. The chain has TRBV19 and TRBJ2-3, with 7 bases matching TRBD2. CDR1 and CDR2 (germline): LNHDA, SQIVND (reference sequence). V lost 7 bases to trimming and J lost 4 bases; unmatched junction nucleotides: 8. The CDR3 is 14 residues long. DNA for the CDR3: TGTGCCAGTATTGGGACTATTGCGCCAGATACGCAGTATTTT. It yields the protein CASIGTIAPDTQYF.

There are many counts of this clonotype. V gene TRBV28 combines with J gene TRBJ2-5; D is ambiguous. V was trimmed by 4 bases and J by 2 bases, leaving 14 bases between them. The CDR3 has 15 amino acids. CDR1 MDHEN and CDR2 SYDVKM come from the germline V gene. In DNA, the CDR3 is TGTGCCAGCAGTTCCCTTTGGGTACAACAAGAGACCCAGTACTTC. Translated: CASSSLWVQQETQYF.

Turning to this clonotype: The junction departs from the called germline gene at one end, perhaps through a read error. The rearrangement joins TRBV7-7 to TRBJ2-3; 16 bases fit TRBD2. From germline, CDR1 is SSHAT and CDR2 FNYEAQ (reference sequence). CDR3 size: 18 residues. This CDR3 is CASSLGTSGRAGGDTQYF. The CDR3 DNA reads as TGTGCTAGCAGCTTAGGGACTAGCGGGAGGGCCGGTGGAGATACGCAGTATTTT.

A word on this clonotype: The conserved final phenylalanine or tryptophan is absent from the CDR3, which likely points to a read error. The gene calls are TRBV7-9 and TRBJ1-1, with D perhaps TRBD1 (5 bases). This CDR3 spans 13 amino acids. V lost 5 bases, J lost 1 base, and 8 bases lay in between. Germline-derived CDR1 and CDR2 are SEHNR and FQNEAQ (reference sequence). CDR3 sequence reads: CASSAGPNTEAFS. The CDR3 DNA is TGTGCCAGCAGCGCGGGACCGAACACTGAAGCTTTCTCT.

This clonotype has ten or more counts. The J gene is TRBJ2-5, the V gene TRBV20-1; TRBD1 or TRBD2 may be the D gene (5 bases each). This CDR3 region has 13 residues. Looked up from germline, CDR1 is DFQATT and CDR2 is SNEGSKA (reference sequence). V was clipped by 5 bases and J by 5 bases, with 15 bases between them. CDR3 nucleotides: TGCAGTGCTGCCAGGGCGGGCGGGGAGACCCAGTACTTC. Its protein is CSAARAGGETQYF.

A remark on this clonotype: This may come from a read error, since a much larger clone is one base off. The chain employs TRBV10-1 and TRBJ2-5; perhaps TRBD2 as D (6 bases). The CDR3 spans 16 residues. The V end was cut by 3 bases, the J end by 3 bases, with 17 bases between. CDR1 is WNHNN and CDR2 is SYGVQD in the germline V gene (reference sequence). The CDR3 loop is CASSDVIGGDEETQYF. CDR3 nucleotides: TGCGCCAGCAGTGATGTAATAGGAGGGGACGAAGAGACCCAGTACTTC.

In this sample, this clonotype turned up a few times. The chain's CDR3 is CASSPGWGGGYTF. CDR3 nucleotide sequence: TGCGCCAGCAGCCCGGGTTGGGGAGGGGGCTACACCTTC. This chain uses TRBV4-3 with TRBJ1-2; unclear D gene. Trimming pared 4 bases from V and 8 bases from J, leaving 14 bases between. The length of the CDR3 is 13 residues. CDR1 is LGHNA and CDR2 is YSLEER in the germline V gene.

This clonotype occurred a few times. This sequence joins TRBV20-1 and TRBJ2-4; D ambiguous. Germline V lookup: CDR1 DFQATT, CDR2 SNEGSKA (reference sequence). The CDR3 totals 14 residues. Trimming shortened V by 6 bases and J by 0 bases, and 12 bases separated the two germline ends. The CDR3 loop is CSAPSEVAKNIQYF. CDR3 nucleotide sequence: TGCAGTGCCCCCTCCGAGGTAGCCAAAAACATTCAGTACTTC.

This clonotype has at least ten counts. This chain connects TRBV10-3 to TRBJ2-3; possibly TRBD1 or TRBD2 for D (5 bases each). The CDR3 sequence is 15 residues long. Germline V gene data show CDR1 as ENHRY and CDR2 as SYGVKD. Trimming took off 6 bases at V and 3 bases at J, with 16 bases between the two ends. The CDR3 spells CAISPGNGGTDTQYF. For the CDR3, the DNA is TGTGCCATCAGCCCCGGTAATGGGGGAACAGATACGCAGTATTTT.

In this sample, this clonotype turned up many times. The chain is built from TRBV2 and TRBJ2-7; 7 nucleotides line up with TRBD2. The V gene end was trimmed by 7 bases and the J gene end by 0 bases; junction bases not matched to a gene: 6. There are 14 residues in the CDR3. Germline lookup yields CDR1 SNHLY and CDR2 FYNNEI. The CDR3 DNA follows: TGTGCCAGCAATAAAGCGGGAAGCTCCTACGAGCAGTACTTC. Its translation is CASNKAGSSYEQYF.

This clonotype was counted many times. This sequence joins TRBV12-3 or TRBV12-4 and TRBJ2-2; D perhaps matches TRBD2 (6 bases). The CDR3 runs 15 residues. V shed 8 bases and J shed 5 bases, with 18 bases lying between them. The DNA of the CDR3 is TGTGCCAGCCATAGTGTGGGGGGAAAAACCGGGGAGCTGTTTTTT. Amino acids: CASHSVGGKTGELFF.

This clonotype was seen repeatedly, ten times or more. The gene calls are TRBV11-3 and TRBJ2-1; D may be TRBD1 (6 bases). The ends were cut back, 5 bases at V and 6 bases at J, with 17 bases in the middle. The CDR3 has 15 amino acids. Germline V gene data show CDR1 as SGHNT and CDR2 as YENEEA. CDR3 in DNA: TGTGCCAGCAGCCATGACAGGCCGCCCTCCAATGAGCAGTTCTTC. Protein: CASSHDRPPSNEQFF.

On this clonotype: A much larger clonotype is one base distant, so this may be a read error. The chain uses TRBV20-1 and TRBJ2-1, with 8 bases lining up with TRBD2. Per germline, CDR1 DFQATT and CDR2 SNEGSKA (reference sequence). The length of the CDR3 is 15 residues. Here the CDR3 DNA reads TGCAGTGCTTTCCCTCTAGCGGGTAAAGACAATGGGCAGTTCTTC. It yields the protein CSAFPLAGKDNGQFF.

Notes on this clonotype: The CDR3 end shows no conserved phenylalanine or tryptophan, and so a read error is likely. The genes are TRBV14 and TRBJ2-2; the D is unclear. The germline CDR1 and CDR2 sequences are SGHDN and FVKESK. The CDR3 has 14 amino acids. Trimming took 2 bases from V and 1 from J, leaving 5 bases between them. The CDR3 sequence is CASSQHQNTGELFS. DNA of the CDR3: TGTGCCAGCAGCCAACACCAGAACACCGGGGAGCTGTTTTCT.

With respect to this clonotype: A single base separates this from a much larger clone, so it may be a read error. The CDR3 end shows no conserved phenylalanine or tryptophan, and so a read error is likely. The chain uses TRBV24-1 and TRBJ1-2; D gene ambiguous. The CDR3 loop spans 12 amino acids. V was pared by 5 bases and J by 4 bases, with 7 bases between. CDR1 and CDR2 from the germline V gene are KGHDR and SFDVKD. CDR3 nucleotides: TGTGCCACCAGTGGCCCGTCCTATGGCTACACCTCC. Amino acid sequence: CATSGPSYGYTS.

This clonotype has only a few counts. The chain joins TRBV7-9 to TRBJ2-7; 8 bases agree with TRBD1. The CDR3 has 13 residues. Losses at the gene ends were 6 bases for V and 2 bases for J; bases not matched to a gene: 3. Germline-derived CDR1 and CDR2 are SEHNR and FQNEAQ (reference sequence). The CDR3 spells CASRLDRAYEQYF. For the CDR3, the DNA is TGTGCCAGCAGACTGGACAGGGCCTACGAGCAGTACTTC.

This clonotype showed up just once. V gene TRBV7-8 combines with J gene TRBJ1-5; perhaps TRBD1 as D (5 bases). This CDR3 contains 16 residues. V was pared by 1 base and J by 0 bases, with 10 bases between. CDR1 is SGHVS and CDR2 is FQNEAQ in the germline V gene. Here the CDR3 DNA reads TGTGCCAGCAGCTTAGAGGGGCAGTATAGCAATCAGCCCCAGCATTTT. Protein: CASSLEGQYSNQPQHF.

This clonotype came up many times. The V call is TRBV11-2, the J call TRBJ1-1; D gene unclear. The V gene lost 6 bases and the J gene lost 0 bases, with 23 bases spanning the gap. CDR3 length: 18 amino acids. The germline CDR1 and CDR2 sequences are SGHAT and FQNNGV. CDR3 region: CASSSPARRRLVNTEAFF. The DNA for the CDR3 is TGTGCCAGCAGTTCGCCAGCCCGACGGCGCCTGGTGAACACTGAAGCTTTCTTT.

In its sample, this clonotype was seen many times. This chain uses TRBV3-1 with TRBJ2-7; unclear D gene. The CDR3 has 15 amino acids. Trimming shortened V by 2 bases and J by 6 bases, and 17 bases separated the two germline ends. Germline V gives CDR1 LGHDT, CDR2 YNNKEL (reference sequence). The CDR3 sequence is CASSQIGYSVGEQYF. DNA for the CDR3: TGTGCCAGCAGCCAAATTGGCTATTCGGTTGGCGAGCAGTACTTC.

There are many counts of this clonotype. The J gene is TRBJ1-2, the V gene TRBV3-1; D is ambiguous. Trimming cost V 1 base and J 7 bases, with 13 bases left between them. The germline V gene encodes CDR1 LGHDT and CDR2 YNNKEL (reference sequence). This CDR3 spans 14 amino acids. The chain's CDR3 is CASSQVSRLGGYTF. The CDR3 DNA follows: TGTGCCAGCAGCCAAGTGTCCAGGTTGGGTGGCTACACCTTC.

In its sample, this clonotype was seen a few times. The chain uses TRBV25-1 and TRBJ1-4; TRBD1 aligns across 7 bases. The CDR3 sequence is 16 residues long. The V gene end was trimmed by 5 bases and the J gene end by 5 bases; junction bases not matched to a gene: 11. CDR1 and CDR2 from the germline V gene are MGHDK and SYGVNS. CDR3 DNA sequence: TGTGCCAGCAGTCTACCCGGCACAGGGGCGAATGAAAAACTGTTTTTT. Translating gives CASSLPGTGANEKLFF. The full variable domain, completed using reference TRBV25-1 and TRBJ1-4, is EADIYQTPRYLVIGTGKKITLECSQTMGHDKMYWYQQDPGMELHLIHYSYGVNSTEKGDLSSESTVSRIRTEHFPLTLESARPSHTSQYLCASSLPGTGANEKLFFGSGTQLSVL.

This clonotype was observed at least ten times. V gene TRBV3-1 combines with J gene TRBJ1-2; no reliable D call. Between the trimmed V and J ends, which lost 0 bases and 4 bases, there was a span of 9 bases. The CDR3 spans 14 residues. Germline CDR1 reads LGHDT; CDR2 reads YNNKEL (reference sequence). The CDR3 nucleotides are TGTGCCAGCAGCCAAGATTGGGGAATCTATGGCTACACCTTC. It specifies CASSQDWGIYGYTF. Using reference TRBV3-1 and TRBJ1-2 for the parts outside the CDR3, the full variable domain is DTAVSQTPKYLVTQMGNDKSIKCEQNLGHDTMYWYKQDSKKFLKIMFSYNNKELIINETVPNRFSPKSPDKAHLNLHINSLELGDSAVYFCASSQDWGIYGYTFGSGTRLTVV.